The 22 T cell receptor beta chains reported below all come from one sample, sequenced in a study of blood T cell repertoires in COVID-19. Generated by immunoSEQ multiplex PCR, the TCRdb table keeps only in-frame clones and is missing some. This sample has about 180,000 clones, with around 74% found just once. Sequencing input: peripheral blood. Source of these receptors: a woman aged 60-70 years with COVID-19, enrolled during active disease.

The rearrangement joins TRBV7-2 to TRBJ2-1; 11 bases line up with TRBD2. Germline CDR1 reads SGHTA; CDR2 reads FQGNSA. V lost 4 bases, J lost 12 bases, and 8 bases stayed unmatched. The CDR3 runs 14 residues. The chain's CDR3 is CASSSSGGNSVQFF. CDR3 nucleotides: TGTGCCAGCAGCTCTAGCGGGGGGAACTCGGTGCAGTTCTTC.

This clone was seen a handful of times. The chain has TRBV7-2 and TRBJ2-7; TRBD2 aligns across 12 bases. V dropped 1 base and J dropped 6; count of bases not matched to a gene: 10. This CDR3 is built from 17 residues. Per the germline V gene, CDR1 is SGHTA and CDR2 is FQGNSA. For the CDR3, the DNA is TGTGCCAGCAGCTTAGGAGGGGCTAGCGGGAGGGCCCGCGAGCAGTACTTC. Translated: CASSLGGASGRAREQYF.

The chain uses TRBV19 and TRBJ2-1, with 11 bases matching TRBD1. Trimming removed 1 base from V and 5 bases from J; junction bases left unmatched: 10. There are 18 residues in the CDR3. Germline CDR1 and CDR2: LNHDA and SQIVND (reference sequence). The CDR3 loop is CASSIVRTGGWRNNEQFF. The CDR3, as DNA: TGTGCCAGTAGTATAGTCCGGACAGGGGGCTGGAGGAACAATGAGCAGTTCTTC.

V and J are TRBV7-9 and TRBJ1-2; 7 bases are shared with TRBD1. V trimming: 3 bases; J trimming: 2 bases; junction bases outside the gene matches: 12. CDR1 is SEHNR, CDR2 FQNEAQ, per germline (reference sequence). The CDR3 has 17 residues. CDR3 sequence reads: CASSFGRSRTGNYGYTF. The DNA for the CDR3 is TGTGCCAGCAGCTTCGGACGTAGCCGGACAGGAAACTATGGCTACACCTTC.

The chain uses TRBV28 and TRBJ2-3, with 7 bases lining up with TRBD1. The CDR3 is made up of 14 amino acids. The germline V gene has CDR1 MDHEN and CDR2 SYDVKM. Trimming took 5 bases from V and 5 from J; bases not matched to a gene: 7. In DNA form, the CDR3 reads TGTGCCAGCAGTGTAGGGGACAGAAAAGATACGCAGTATTTT. It is translated as CASSVGDRKDTQYF.

The chain combines TRBV19 with TRBJ1-5, with 7 nucleotides matching TRBD1. The CDR3 length is 13 residues. CDR1 and CDR2 from the germline V gene are LNHDA and SQIVND (reference sequence). V lost 7 bases, J lost 6 bases, and 6 bases stayed unmatched. The CDR3 reads CASNDRATQPQHF. The CDR3 DNA reads TGTGCCAGTAACGACAGGGCGACTCAGCCCCAGCATTTT.

V usage is TRBV10-3 and J usage is TRBJ1-1, with no clear D. CDR1 and CDR2 (germline): ENHRY, SYGVKD. With 1 base removed from V and 8 bases from J, the gap between germline ends came to 11 bases. CDR3 length equals 13 residues. The CDR3 sequence: CAISELWREEAFF. CDR3 nucleotides: TGTGCCATCAGTGAGTTATGGAGAGAAGAAGCTTTCTTT.

This clone appeared a single time. J is TRBJ2-3 and V is TRBV14; no firm D call. Deletions cut 4 bases from V and 9 bases from J, with 17 bases between. There are 14 residues in the CDR3. Germline V lookup: CDR1 SGHDN, CDR2 FVKESK. The CDR3 bases are TGTGCCAGCAGCCCTGAGCTGGGCGCACACACGCAGTATTTT. Translating it yields CASSPELGAHTQYF.

This chain joins TRBV29-1 and TRBJ2-5; D is undetermined. Per germline, CDR1 SQVTM and CDR2 ANQGSEA. V was pared by 1 base and J by 2 bases, with 8 bases between. CDR3 length: 13 amino acids. CDR3 protein: CSVEVNRQETQYF. CDR3 DNA: TGCAGCGTTGAAGTGAACAGACAAGAGACCCAGTACTTC.

The rearrangement links TRBV3-1 (or the pseudogene TRBV3-2) to TRBJ1-2; 11 bases are shared with TRBD1. Germline loops: CDR1 LGHDT, CDR2 YNNKEL (reference sequence). The CDR3 totals 15 residues. After removal of 4 bases from V and 6 bases from J, the junction contained 7 bases not matched to a gene. CDR3 nucleotides: TGTGCCAGCAGCCTACGGGGGGACAGGGGGGATGGCTACACCTTC. This encodes CASSLRGDRGDGYTF.

The chain recombines TRBV28 with TRBJ2-7; D possibly corresponds to TRBD2 (6 bases). The CDR3 contains 13 residues. In germline, CDR1 is MDHEN, CDR2 SYDVKM. With 6 bases removed from V and 2 bases from J, the gap between germline ends came to 11 bases. In DNA form, the CDR3 reads TGTGCCAGCAGGTCCGGGAGCGCCTACGAGCAGTACTTC. Its protein is CASRSGSAYEQYF.

The CDR3 coding sequence is TGCAGCGTTTCGAGAATTGGACAGGGGAGTGGGACCTTC. It encodes CSVSRIGQGSGTF. The chain has TRBV29-1 and TRBJ1-2; 9 bases are shared with TRBD1. Germline V lookup: CDR1 SQVTM, CDR2 ANQGSEA. The CDR3 spans 13 residues. V lost 5 bases and J lost 14; bases outside the gene matches: 15.

The chain is built from TRBV5-1 and TRBJ2-3; 8 bases line up with TRBD2. This CDR3 contains 16 residues. Germline V gives CDR1 SGHRS, CDR2 YFSETQ. The ends lost 2 bases at V and 2 bases at J; junction bases unmatched: 7. The CDR3 bases are TGCGCCAGCAGCTTAGGGCTAGCGGGCGACACAGATACGCAGTATTTT. Translating it yields CASSLGLAGDTDTQYF.

The V call is TRBV5-5, the J call TRBJ1-2; 7 bases map to TRBD1. V lost 1 base, J lost 1 base, and 4 bases stayed unmatched. CDR3 size: 15 residues. Germline V gives CDR1 SGHKS, CDR2 YYEKEE (reference sequence). The CDR3: CASSLSGGLNYGYTF. CDR3 DNA sequence: TGTGCCAGCAGCTTGTCAGGGGGTCTTAACTATGGCTACACCTTC.

CDR3 sequence: CASSQGWTSGNNEQFF. The DNA of the CDR3 is TGCGCCAGCAGCCAAGGGTGGACTAGCGGGAACAATGAGCAGTTCTTC. This rearrangement joins TRBV4-3 to TRBJ2-1; TRBD2 agrees at 12 bases. The CDR3 extends over 16 amino acids. Per germline, CDR1 LGHNA and CDR2 YSLEER. The V gene end was trimmed by 1 base and the J gene end by 5 bases; junction bases not matched to a gene: 3.

V is TRBV6-5 and J is TRBJ1-2; possibly TRBD1 for D (5 bases). Trimming pared 6 bases from V and 6 bases from J, leaving 14 bases between. The CDR3 loop spans 13 amino acids. Germline values: CDR1 MNHEY, CDR2 SVGAGI. CDR3 nucleotides: TGTGCCAGCAGGAGTGGGGGGAGTCATGGCTACACCTTC. Translating gives CASRSGGSHGYTF.

The rearrangement joins TRBV10-3 to TRBJ2-7; 8 bases are a match to TRBD2. This CDR3 region has 14 residues. Germline CDR1 is ENHRY and CDR2 is SYGVKD. V gave up 6 bases and J gave up 3 bases; unmatched junction bases: 7. CDR3 sequence reads: CAISRGGQIYEQYV. CDR3 coding DNA: TGTGCCATCAGCCGGGGGGGCCAGATCTACGAGCAGTACGTC.

The chain employs TRBV9 and TRBJ2-1; TRBD2 agrees at 9 bases. Trimming removed 0 bases from V and 9 bases from J; junction bases left unmatched: 10. CDR3 length: 16 residues. Germline values: CDR1 SGDLS, CDR2 YYNGEE. CDR3 region: CASSVGVAGAVSEQFF. The CDR3 DNA reads TGTGCCAGCAGCGTAGGAGTAGCGGGAGCTGTTAGTGAGCAGTTCTTC. Full variable domain (remainder filled in from reference TRBV9 and TRBJ2-1): DSGVTQTPKHLITATGQRVTLRCSPRSGDLSVYWYQQSLDQGLQFLIQYYNGEERAKGNILERFSAQQFPDLHSELNLSSLELGDSALYFCASSVGVAGAVSEQFFGPGTRLTVL.

The V gene is TRBV4-1, the J gene TRBJ2-7; 9 nucleotides line up with TRBD2. CDR1 and CDR2 (germline): MGHRA, YSYEKL. V lost 2 bases to trimming and J lost 4 bases; unmatched junction nucleotides: 12. This CDR3 contains 17 residues. The CDR3 spells CASSQPPGLAPIYEQYV. Here the CDR3 DNA reads TGCGCCAGCAGCCAACCCCCGGGACTAGCCCCCATTTACGAGCAGTACGTC.

The chain is built from TRBV6-5 and TRBJ2-5; D is possibly TRBD1 (5 bases). CDR1 and CDR2 from the germline V gene are MNHEY and SVGAGI. The CDR3 has 15 amino acids. V lost 2 bases and J 3 bases, leaving 13 bases between the germline ends. This chain's CDR3 is CASSYTWGDKETQYF. CDR3 nucleotides: TGTGCCAGCAGTTACACGTGGGGCGACAAAGAGACCCAGTACTTC.

The chain couples TRBV7-3 to TRBJ2-1, with TRBD2 matching over 8 bases. With V trimmed by 8 bases and J by 7 bases, 10 bases remained unmatched. Germline loops: CDR1 SGHTA, CDR2 FQGTGA. The CDR3 length is 14 residues. DNA for the CDR3: TGTGCCAGCGGTTCGAGCGGGAGTGATAATGAGCAGTTCTTC. Residues: CASGSSGSDNEQFF.

The chain couples TRBV7-9 to TRBJ2-1; TRBD1 aligns across 9 bases. The CDR3 sequence is 14 residues long. V was clipped by 5 bases and J by 8 bases; unmatched bases: 7. Germline V CDR1 and CDR2: SEHNR, FQNEAQ (reference sequence). DNA of the CDR3: TGTGCCAGCAGCCCATGGACAGGGGAGGATGAGCAGTTCTTC. This codes for CASSPWTGEDEQFF.